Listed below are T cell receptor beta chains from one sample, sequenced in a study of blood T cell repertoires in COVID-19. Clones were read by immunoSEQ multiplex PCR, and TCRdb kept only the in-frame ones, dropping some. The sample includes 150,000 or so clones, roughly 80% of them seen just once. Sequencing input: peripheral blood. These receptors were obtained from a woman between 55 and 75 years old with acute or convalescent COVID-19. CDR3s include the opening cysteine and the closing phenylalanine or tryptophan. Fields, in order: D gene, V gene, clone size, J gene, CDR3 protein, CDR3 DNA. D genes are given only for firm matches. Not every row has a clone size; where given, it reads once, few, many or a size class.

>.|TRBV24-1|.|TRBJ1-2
CATSARGIGYGYTF
TGTGCCACCAGTGCCCGGGGGATCGGCTATGGCTACACCTTC
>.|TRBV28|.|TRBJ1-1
CASSPLDASWSTEAFF
TGTGCCAGCAGTCCCCTCGACGCATCTTGGAGCACTGAAGCTTTCTTT
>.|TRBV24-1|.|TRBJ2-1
CATSDPRQYNEQFF
TGTGCCACCAGTGATCCGCGACAGTACAATGAGCAGTTCTTC
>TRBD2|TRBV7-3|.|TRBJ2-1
CASSLRGTSGASEQFF
TGTGCCAGCAGCTTAAGGGGGACTAGCGGGGCTAGTGAGCAGTTCTTC
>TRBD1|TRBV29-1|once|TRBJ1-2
CSVEADRVYGYTF
TGCAGCGTTGAAGCAGACAGGGTCTATGGCTACACCTTC
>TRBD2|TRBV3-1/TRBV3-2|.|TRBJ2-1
CASSPGGSSYNEQFF
TGTGCCAGCAGCCCGGGGGGGAGCTCCTACAATGAGCAGTTCTTC
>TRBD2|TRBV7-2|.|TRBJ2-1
CASSSLRHGSGGRRTEQFF
TGTGCCAGCAGCTCCCTGAGGCATGGTAGCGGGGGCCGTCGGACGGAGCAGTTCTTC
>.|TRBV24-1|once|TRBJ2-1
CATAGAGYNEQFF
TGTGCCACCGCCGGTGCGGGCTACAATGAGCAGTTCTTC
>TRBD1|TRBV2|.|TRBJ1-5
CASRSYRDRGDQPQHF
TGTGCCAGCAGATCATATCGGGACAGGGGAGACCAGCCCCAGCATTTT
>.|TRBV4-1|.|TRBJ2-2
CASSQPHQFYTGELFF
TGCGCCAGCAGCCAGCCGCACCAGTTCTACACCGGGGAGCTGTTTTTT
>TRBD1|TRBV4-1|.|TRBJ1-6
CASSQERAGGAYNSPLHF
TGCGCCAGCAGCCAAGAAAGAGCAGGGGGCGCCTATAATTCACCCCTCCACTTT
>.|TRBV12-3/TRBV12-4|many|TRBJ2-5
CASSLRGRETQYF
TGTGCCAGCAGTTTAAGGGGAAGGGAGACCCAGTACTTC
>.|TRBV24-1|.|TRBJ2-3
CATSDPQGDTQYF
TGTGCCACCAGTGACCCACAGGGAGATACGCAGTATTTT
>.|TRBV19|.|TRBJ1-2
CASRRDISLSYGYTF
TGTGCCAGTAGACGGGACATATCATTGTCGTATGGCTACACCTTC
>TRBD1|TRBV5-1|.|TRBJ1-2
CASSWGQGPGYGYTF
TGCGCCAGCAGCTGGGGACAGGGGCCGGGCTATGGCTACACCTTC
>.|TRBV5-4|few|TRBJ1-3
CASSRLPGSTPGNTIYF
TGTGCCAGCAGCCGCCTCCCAGGCAGTACCCCTGGAAACACCATATATTTT
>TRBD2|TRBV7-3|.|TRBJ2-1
CASSPGGAGSYNEQFF
TGTGCCAGCAGCCCCGGGGGGGCGGGGTCCTACAATGAGCAGTTCTTC
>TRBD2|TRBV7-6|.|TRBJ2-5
CASSRTGTSGGLVTQYF
TGTGCCAGCAGTCGCACCGGGACTAGCGGGGGATTAGTGACCCAGTACTTC
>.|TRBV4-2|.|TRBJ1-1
CASSQGGRGRAEAFF
TGTGCCAGCAGCCAAGGTGGCAGGGGAAGGGCTGAAGCTTTCTTT
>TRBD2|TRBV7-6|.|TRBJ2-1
CASSSSGGPSYNEQFF
TGTGCCAGCAGCTCAAGCGGGGGGCCCTCCTACAATGAGCAGTTCTTC
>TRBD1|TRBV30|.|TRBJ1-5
CAWNRGGNQPQHF
TGTGCCTGGAACAGGGGGGGAAATCAGCCCCAGCATTTT
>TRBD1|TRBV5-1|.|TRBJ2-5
CASSLAGTGPQETQYF
TGCGCCAGCAGCTTGGCGGGGACAGGGCCCCAAGAGACCCAGTACTTC
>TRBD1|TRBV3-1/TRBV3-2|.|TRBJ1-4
CASGDSQNEKLFF
TGTGCCAGTGGGGACAGCCAAAATGAAAAACTGTTTTTT
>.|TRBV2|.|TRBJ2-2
CASSVQGSGELFF
TGTGCCAGCAGTGTTCAGGGATCCGGGGAGCTGTTTTTT
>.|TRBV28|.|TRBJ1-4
CASNFTPRGGEKLFF
TGTGCCAGCAATTTTACCCCCAGGGGTGGGGAAAAACTGTTTTTT
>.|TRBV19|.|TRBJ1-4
CASSIDPRRALGAISF
TGTGCCAGTAGTATAGATCCTCGCAGGGCACTCGGTGCGATTTCATTT
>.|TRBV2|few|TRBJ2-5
CASSEGISGETQYF
TGTGCCAGCAGTGAAGGCATATCGGGGGAGACCCAGTACTTC
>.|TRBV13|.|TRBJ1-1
CASSRWRRRSNVMNTEAFF
TGTGCCAGCAGTAGGTGGAGGAGAAGGAGCAACGTTATGAACACTGAAGCTTTCTTT
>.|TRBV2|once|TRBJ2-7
CATSREQYF
TGTGCCACCTCCCGGGAGCAGTACTTC
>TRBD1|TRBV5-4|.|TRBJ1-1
CASLDRGRTEAFF
TGTGCCAGCCTCGACAGGGGAAGGACTGAAGCTTTCTTT
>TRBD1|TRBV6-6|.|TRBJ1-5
CASTGQGRTGNQPQHF
TGTGCCAGCACGGGACAGGGGAGAACTGGCAATCAGCCCCAGCATTTT
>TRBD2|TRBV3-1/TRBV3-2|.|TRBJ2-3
CASSPRGGGAADTQYF
TGTGCCAGCAGCCCCAGGGGCGGGGGGGCCGCCGATACGCAGTATTTT
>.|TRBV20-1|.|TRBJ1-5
CSARNGQPQHF
TGCAGTGCTAGAAACGGTCAGCCCCAGCATTTT
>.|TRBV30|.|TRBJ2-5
CAWSVSYQETQYF
TGTGCCTGGAGTGTTTCGTACCAAGAGACCCAGTACTTC
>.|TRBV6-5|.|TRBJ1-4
CASRRENNEKLFF
TGTGCCAGCAGGAGGGAAAATAATGAAAAACTGTTTTTT
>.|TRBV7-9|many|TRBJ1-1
CASSHRNTEAFF
TGTGCCAGCAGTCACAGGAACACTGAAGCTTTCTTT
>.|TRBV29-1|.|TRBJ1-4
CSVATDVNEKLFF
TGCAGCGTTGCGACAGATGTTAATGAAAAACTGTTTTTT
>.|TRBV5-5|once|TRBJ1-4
CASSFLAFNEKLFF
TGTGCCAGCAGCTTTTTAGCGTTTAATGAAAAACTGTTTTTT
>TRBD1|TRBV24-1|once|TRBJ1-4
CATSDSGQGGEKLFF
TGTGCCACCAGTGACTCCGGACAGGGGGGAGAAAAACTGTTTTTT
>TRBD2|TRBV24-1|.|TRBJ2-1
CATSDLAAGGHEQFF
TGTGCCACCAGTGATTTGGCGGCGGGGGGGCATGAGCAGTTCTTC
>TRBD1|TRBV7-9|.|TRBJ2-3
CASSSGTGGADTQYF
TGTGCCAGCAGCTCCGGGACAGGGGGCGCAGATACGCAGTATTTT
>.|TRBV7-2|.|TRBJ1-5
CASSMDRNQPQHF
TGTGCCAGCAGCATGGACAGAAATCAGCCCCAGCATTTT
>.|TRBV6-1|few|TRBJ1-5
CASSDWGVGNQPQHF
TGTGCCAGCAGTGATTGGGGGGTAGGCAATCAGCCCCAGCATTTT
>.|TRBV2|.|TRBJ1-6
CASRKTGWENSPLHF
TGTGCCAGCAGGAAAACAGGGTGGGAGAATTCACCCCTCCACTTT
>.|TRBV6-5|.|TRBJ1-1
CASRLGTRGTEAFF
TGTGCCAGCAGGCTAGGAACTCGAGGGACTGAAGCTTTCTTT
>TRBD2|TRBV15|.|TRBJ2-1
CATSRDGTSGDPGEQFF
TGTGCCACCAGCAGAGACGGGACTAGCGGGGACCCCGGTGAGCAGTTCTTC
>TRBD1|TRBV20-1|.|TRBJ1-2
CSASRDRAQANYGYTF
TGCAGTGCTAGTAGGGACAGGGCTCAAGCTAACTATGGCTACACCTTC
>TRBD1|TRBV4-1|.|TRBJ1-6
CASSQDWDRGSPLHF
TGCGCCAGCAGCCAAGATTGGGACAGGGGTTCACCCCTCCACTTT